This passage covers 26 T cell receptor beta chains from one sample sequenced in a study of control samples from healthy donors and cancer patients. Data came from immunoSEQ multiplex PCR; TCRdb stores just in-frame clones and leaves some out. The table shows some 77,000 clones, with 70% to 90% occurring only once. Material: blood. Receptors originate from an older woman in good health.

J is TRBJ2-3 and V is TRBV11-2; tentative D call: TRBD1 (6 bases). V lost 5 bases, J lost 0 bases, and 21 bases lay in between. Per the germline V gene, CDR1 is SGHAT and CDR2 is FQNNGV. The CDR3 is made up of 18 amino acids. The CDR3 region is CASSPLSVLRGSTDTQYF. In DNA, the CDR3 is TGTGCCAGCAGCCCCCTTAGCGTGCTCAGGGGTAGCACAGATACGCAGTATTTT.

By frequency in the sample, this clone is medium-sized (0.01 to 0.1%). The chain combines TRBV27 with TRBJ2-1; 10 bases align to TRBD2. The length of the CDR3 is 18 residues. V lost 6 bases, J lost 0 bases, and 11 bases stayed unmatched. Germline CDR1 and CDR2: MNHEY and SMNVEV (reference sequence). The CDR3 DNA reads as TGTGCCAGCAGGAGGTACGGGACTAGCGTATCCTCCTACAATGAGCAGTTCTTC. Its translation: CASRRYGTSVSSYNEQFF.

This clone occurred once. J is TRBJ1-5 and V is TRBV7-8; a weak D match, TRBD1 (5 bases). The CDR3 extends over 16 amino acids. Trimming left V 8 bases short and J 5 bases short, with 22 bases between. In germline, CDR1 is SGHVS, CDR2 FQNEAQ. CDR3 sequence (DNA): TGTGCCAGCGGCCCCGAACAGGCGCCCCTACATCAGCCCCAGCATTTT. Translating gives CASGPEQAPLHQPQHF. Filled out from reference TRBV7-8 and TRBJ1-5, the complete variable domain reads GAGVSQSPRYKVAKRGQDVALRCDPISGHVSLFWYQQALGQGPEFLTYFQNEAQLDKSGLPSDRFFAERPEGSVSTLKIQRTQQEDSAVYLCASGPEQAPLHQPQHFGDGTRLSIL.

The V gene is TRBV7-2, the J gene TRBJ1-5; D is ambiguous. The V end lost 8 bases, the J end lost 5 bases, and 10 bases lay between the germline ends. This CDR3 region has 12 residues. Germline loops: CDR1 SGHTA, CDR2 FQGNSA. The CDR3 DNA follows: TGTGCCAGCGCTATCTCGGATCAGCCCCAGCATTTT. Protein: CASAISDQPQHF.

This clone was counted a single time. This chain connects TRBV6-6 to TRBJ2-7; 11 nucleotides line up with TRBD1. The germline V gene encodes CDR1 MNHNY and CDR2 SVGAGI (reference sequence). V trimming: 11 bases; J trimming: 2 bases; junction bases outside the gene matches: 5. CDR3 length: 13 residues. The chain's CDR3 is CASRGQGAYEQYF. The DNA of the CDR3 is TGTGCCTCCAGGGGACAGGGGGCCTACGAGCAGTACTTC.

In regard to this clone: Other nucleotide sequences in the sample specify the same CDR3. V usage is TRBV3-1 (or the pseudogene TRBV3-2) and J usage is TRBJ1-2; D remains unclear. In germline, CDR1 is LGHDT, CDR2 YNNKEL (reference sequence). Trimming removed 0 bases from V and 4 bases from J, with 3 bases in between. CDR3 length equals 12 residues. The CDR3 DNA follows: TGTGCCAGCAGCCAAGACAGCTATGGCTACACCTTC. Translated: CASSQDSYGYTF.

The rearrangement links TRBV9 to TRBJ2-1, with 7 positions matching TRBD1. V was clipped by 0 bases and J by 4 bases; unmatched bases: 4. This CDR3 has 15 residues. Germline assignment: CDR1 SGDLS and CDR2 YYNGEE. The CDR3 bases are TGTGCCAGCAGCGTAGAGGGACAGAGATACAATGAGCAGTTCTTC. It is translated as CASSVEGQRYNEQFF.

This clone was observed a handful of times. V is TRBV4-1 and J is TRBJ2-3, with D uncertain. Germline CDR1 and CDR2: MGHRA and YSYEKL. This CDR3 spans 15 amino acids. V dropped 0 bases and J dropped 2 bases, with 9 bases sitting between them. The CDR3 loop is CASSQDGTATDTQYF. CDR3 DNA: TGCGCCAGCAGCCAAGATGGCACTGCCACAGATACGCAGTATTTT.

The chain combines TRBV19 with TRBJ1-2, with a tentative D call TRBD1 (5 bases). The CDR3 length is 15 residues. Germline CDR1 is LNHDA and CDR2 is SQIVND (reference sequence). The V gene lost 7 bases and the J gene lost 8 bases, with 23 bases spanning the gap. CDR3 in DNA: TGTGCCAGTACCCCACGGAGGTCGGGGCTGGAGGGCTACACCTTC. Translation: CASTPRRSGLEGYTF.

The chain employs TRBV14 and TRBJ2-5; perhaps TRBD1 as D (5 bases). CDR1 and CDR2 from the germline V gene are SGHDN and FVKESK. This CDR3 is built from 13 residues. Trimming took off 4 bases at V and 5 bases at J, with 11 bases between the two ends. In nucleotides, the CDR3 is TGTGCCAGCAGCCTACAGGTCGGGGAGACCCAGTACTTC. It encodes CASSLQVGETQYF.

This chain uses TRBV29-1 with TRBJ2-1; 10 nucleotides line up with TRBD2. The CDR3 covers 15 residues. The junction had 8 bases not matched to a gene; V was cut back by 6 bases and J by 3 bases. Germline V lookup: CDR1 SQVTM, CDR2 ANQGSEA. Here the CDR3 reads CSVEGSGGIYNEQFF. The DNA for the CDR3 is TGCAGCGTCGAGGGTAGCGGGGGGATCTACAATGAGCAGTTCTTC.

V and J are TRBV19 and TRBJ2-3; D uncertain. Trimming cost V 7 bases and J 0 bases, with 8 bases left between them. CDR3 length equals 13 residues. Per germline, CDR1 LNHDA and CDR2 SQIVND (reference sequence). The CDR3 region is CASNSRSTDTQYF. The CDR3 DNA sequence: TGTGCCAGTAATTCCAGAAGCACAGATACGCAGTATTTT.

This clone has a single count. The rearrangement links TRBV5-1 to TRBJ1-2; D possibly corresponds to TRBD1 (5 bases). There are 14 residues in the CDR3. The ends were cut back, 4 bases at V and 4 bases at J, with 14 bases in the middle. Germline CDR1 reads SGHRS; CDR2 reads YFSETQ. CDR3 residues: CASSLHKGSYGYTF. CDR3 coding DNA: TGCGCCAGCAGCCTTCACAAGGGGAGCTATGGCTACACCTTC. Supplemented by reference TRBV5-1 and TRBJ1-2, the full variable domain reads KAGVTQTPRYLIKTRGQQVTLSCSPISGHRSVSWYQQTPGQGLQFLFEYFSETQRNKGNFPGRFSGRQFSNSRSEMNVSTLELGDSALYLCASSLHKGSYGYTFGSGTRLTVV.

This chain links TRBV4-2 with TRBJ1-1; possible D gene TRBD1, 6 bases. From germline, CDR1 is LGHNA and CDR2 YNFKEQ. The CDR3 is 15 residues long. Trimming took 3 bases from V and 0 from J, leaving 11 bases between them. The CDR3, as DNA: TGTGCCAGCAGCCATGGTAGGGGGGTGAACACTGAAGCTTTCTTT. Translating gives CASSHGRGVNTEAFF.

This clone is a singleton in its sample. The V call is TRBV11-3, the J call TRBJ1-3; D unclear. The CDR3 contains 14 residues. V was cut by 3 bases and J by 5 bases, with 11 bases left in between. Germline V gene data show CDR1 as SGHNT and CDR2 as YENEEA. The CDR3 sequence: CASSFPGNRNTIYF. The CDR3 DNA sequence: TGTGCCAGCAGCTTCCCGGGGAATAGAAACACCATATATTTT. Full variable domain (remainder filled in from reference TRBV11-3 and TRBJ1-3): EAGVVQSPRYKIIEKKQPVAFWCNPISGHNTLYWYLQNLGQGPELLIRYENEEAVDDSQLPKDRFSAERLKGVDSTLKIQPAELGDSAVYLCASSFPGNRNTIYFGEGSWLTVV.

V usage is TRBV5-1 and J usage is TRBJ2-7; 16 bases agree with TRBD2. The J segment lost 1 base and the V segment lost 3 bases, leaving 4 bases of the junction unmatched. This CDR3 region has 17 residues. The germline CDR1 and CDR2 sequences are SGHRS and YFSETQ. CDR3 bases: TGCGCCAGCAGCTCGGGACTAGCGGGGGGGCAATCCTACGAGCAGTACTTC. Protein: CASSSGLAGGQSYEQYF.

This chain uses TRBV7-9 with TRBJ2-3, with D unresolved. The germline gives CDR1 SEHNR, CDR2 FQNEAQ (reference sequence). The CDR3 totals 12 residues. V lost 3 bases to trimming and J lost 13 bases, with 14 bases between them. Here the CDR3 reads CASSFASPWEYF. CDR3 coding DNA: TGTGCCAGCAGCTTCGCCAGCCCCTGGGAGTATTTT. The full variable domain, completed using reference TRBV7-9 and TRBJ2-3, is DTGVSQNPRHKITKRGQNVTFRCDPISEHNRLYWYRQTLGQGPEFLTYFQNEAQLEKSRLLSDRFSAERPKGSFSTLEIQRTEQGDSAMYLCASSFASPWEYFGPGTRLTVL.

On this clone itself: One end of the junction is discordant with germline, which a read error may explain. Other DNA sequences in this specimen translate into the identical CDR3. Here the CDR3 reads CASSQGQFNQPQHF. The CDR3 coding sequence is TGTGCCAGCAGCCAAGGACAGTTCAATCAGCCCCAACATTTT. The chain carries TRBV3-1 (or the pseudogene TRBV3-2) and TRBJ1-5, with D perhaps TRBD1 (5 bases). The germline V gene has CDR1 LGHDT and CDR2 YNNKEL (reference sequence). This CDR3 is 14 amino acids long.

The chain employs TRBV11-2 and TRBJ1-1, with D possibly being TRBD1 (5 bases). Germline V CDR1 and CDR2: SGHAT, FQNNGV. Trimming pared 0 bases from V and 4 bases from J, leaving 6 bases between. The CDR3 contains 13 residues. CDR3 DNA sequence: TGTGCCAGCAGCTTAGATCAGGGCACTGAAGCTTTCTTT. As protein: CASSLDQGTEAFF.

The V call is TRBV4-2, the J call TRBJ1-5; maybe TRBD1 (6 bases). The germline V and J ends were trimmed by 2 bases and 0 bases, with 11 bases remaining between them. The CDR3 has 16 residues. Germline CDR1 reads LGHNA; CDR2 reads YNFKEQ. The CDR3 DNA sequence: TGTGCCAGCAGCCAAATGACAGGTGATAGCAATCAGCCCCAGCATTTT. Encoded protein: CASSQMTGDSNQPQHF.

The V call is TRBV10-1, the J call TRBJ1-4; TRBD1 aligns across 7 bases. Per germline, CDR1 WNHNN and CDR2 SYGVQD (reference sequence). After removal of 5 bases from V and 0 bases from J, the junction contained 6 bases not matched to a gene. The CDR3 length is 16 residues. The DNA for the CDR3 is TGCGCCAGCAGTCGTACAGGGGCTGCAACTAATGAAAAACTGTTTTTT. This gives the protein CASSRTGAATNEKLFF.

This rearrangement joins TRBV6-1 to TRBJ1-4, with 9 bases identical to TRBD1. Germline V lookup: CDR1 MNHNS, CDR2 SASEGT. The V segment lost 4 bases and the J segment 1 base; nucleotides outside the gene matches: 4. This CDR3 is built from 16 residues. CDR3 loop: CASSAHRGRTNEKLFF. The CDR3 nucleotides read TGTGCCAGCAGTGCTCACAGGGGGCGAACTAATGAAAAACTGTTTTTT.

V and J are TRBV3-1 (or the pseudogene TRBV3-2) and TRBJ2-7, with D possibly TRBD1 on 8 matching bases. The length of the CDR3 is 14 residues. In germline, CDR1 is LGHDT, CDR2 YNNKEL (reference sequence). V shed 5 bases and J shed 2 bases, with 13 bases lying between them. The DNA for the CDR3 is TGTGCCAGCAGCACACAGGGGGGGACCTACGAGCAGTACTTC. Translation: CASSTQGGTYEQYF.

The chain uses TRBV5-1 and TRBJ1-3; D gene ambiguous. V lost 6 bases and J lost 2, with 12 bases in between. CDR1 is SGHRS and CDR2 is YFSETQ in the germline V gene. This CDR3 is built from 14 residues. DNA for the CDR3: TGCGCCAGCAACCCGGGCGGGCCTGGAAACACCATATATTTT. This sequence encodes CASNPGGPGNTIYF.

The chain recombines TRBV6-5 with TRBJ2-7; 7 nucleotides align to TRBD2. The CDR3 has 16 amino acids. Germline trimming cut 0 bases from V and 4 bases from J; bases unmatched to any gene: 9. Germline CDR1 and CDR2: MNHEY and SVGAGI. The CDR3 here is CASSYSVGTGGYEQYF. The CDR3 nucleotides are TGTGCCAGCAGTTACTCCGTAGGTACGGGGGGATACGAGCAGTACTTC.

This clone was detected only once. The chain couples TRBV27 to TRBJ1-1, with TRBD1 matching 7 bases. The CDR3 loop spans 15 amino acids. Trimming took 0 bases from V and 1 from J; bases not matched to a gene: 2. Germline CDR1 reads MNHEY; CDR2 reads SMNVEV (reference sequence). CDR3 nucleotide sequence: TGTGCCAGCAGTTTATCTTCAGGGGGGAACACTGAAGCTTTCTTT. Encoded protein: CASSLSSGGNTEAFF.